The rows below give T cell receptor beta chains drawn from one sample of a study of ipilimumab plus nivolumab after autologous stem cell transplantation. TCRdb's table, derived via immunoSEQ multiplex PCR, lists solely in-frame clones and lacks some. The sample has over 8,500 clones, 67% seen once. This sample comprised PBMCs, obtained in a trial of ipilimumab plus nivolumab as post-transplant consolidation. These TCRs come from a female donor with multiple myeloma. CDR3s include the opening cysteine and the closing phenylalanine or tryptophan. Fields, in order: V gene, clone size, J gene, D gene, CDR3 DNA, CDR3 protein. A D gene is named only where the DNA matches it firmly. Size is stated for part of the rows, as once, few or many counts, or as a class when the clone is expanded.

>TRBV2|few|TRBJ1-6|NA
TGTGCCAGCAGTGGGAGGGGATACCTCTATAATTCACCCCTCCACTTT
CASSGRGYLYNSPLHF
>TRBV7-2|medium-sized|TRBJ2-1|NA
TGTGCCAGCAGCTTAACCGGGCCCTACGGTCGTGAGCAGTTCTTC
CASSLTGPYGREQFF
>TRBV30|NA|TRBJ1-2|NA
TGTGCCTGGAGTTTACAGGGAATTGATGGCTACACCTTC
CAWSLQGIDGYTF
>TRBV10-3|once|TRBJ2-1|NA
TGTGCCATCAGTGAGTCAATGACTAGGTCCTACAATGAGCAGTTCTTC
CAISESMTRSYNEQFF
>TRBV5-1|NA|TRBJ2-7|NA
TGCGCCAGCAGCTTTCAGGGTGGCTCCTACGAGCAGTACTTC
CASSFQGGSYEQYF
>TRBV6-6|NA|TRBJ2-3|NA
TGTGCCAGCAGCCAGTCAGATCACCCCGATACGCAGTATTTT
CASSQSDHPDTQYF
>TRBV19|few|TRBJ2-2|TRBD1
TGTGCCAGTAGTATAGGAGAGGGGGCGACCGGGGAGCTGTTTTTT
CASSIGEGATGELFF
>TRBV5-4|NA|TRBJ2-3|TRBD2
TGTGCCAGCAGCTTGAATCCGGGAGGGCTTAGCACAGATACGCAGTATTTT
CASSLNPGGLSTDTQYF
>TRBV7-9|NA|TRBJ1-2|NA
TGTGCCAGCATGAGAACGGGGGGGGACTATGGCTACACCTTC
CASMRTGGDYGYTF
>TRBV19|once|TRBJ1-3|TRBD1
TGTGCCAGTAGATGGGACAGGGAGTCTGGAAACACCATATATTTT
CASRWDRESGNTIYF
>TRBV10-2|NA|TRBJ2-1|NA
TGCGCCAGCAGAGCGGACGGCCAAGGGACCTACAATGAGCAGTTCTTC
CASRADGQGTYNEQFF
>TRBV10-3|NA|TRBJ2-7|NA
TGTGCCATCAAGGACGGGGGGCTCCGCTCCTACGAGCAGTACTTC
CAIKDGGLRSYEQYF
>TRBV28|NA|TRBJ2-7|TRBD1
TGTGCCAGCCCCGGCCCGATAGGACAGGGGGACGAGCAGTACTTC
CASPGPIGQGDEQYF
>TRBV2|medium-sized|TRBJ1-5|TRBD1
TGTGCCAGCAGTGGGACAGGGGGTATGAAGCCCCAGCATTTT
CASSGTGGMKPQHF
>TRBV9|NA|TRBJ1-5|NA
TGTGCCAGCAGCGTAGCAGGGGCGTTGGGTCAGCCCCAGCATTTT
CASSVAGALGQPQHF
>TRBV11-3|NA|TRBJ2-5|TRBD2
TGTGCCAGCAGCTACGGACTAGCGGGGGGCGAATACTTC
CASSYGLAGGEYF
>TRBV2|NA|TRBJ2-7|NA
TGTGCCAGCAGTTCCCAGGCCAACGAGCAGTACTTC
CASSSQANEQYF
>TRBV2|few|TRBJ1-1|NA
TGTGCCAGCAGGAATCGGGGTTTCTTGAACACTGAAGCTTTCTTT
CASRNRGFLNTEAFF
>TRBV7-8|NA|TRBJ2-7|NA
TGTGCCAGCAGCTTAATCCATACAGGGCGTGAGCAGTACTTC
CASSLIHTGREQYF
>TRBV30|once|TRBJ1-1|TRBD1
TGTGCCTGGGGGGACAGCGGGGCGACTGAAGCTTTCTTT
CAWGDSGATEAFF
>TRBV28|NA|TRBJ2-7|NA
TGTGCCAGCAGCATCCGCCGGGACGGCTACGAGCAGTACTTC
CASSIRRDGYEQYF
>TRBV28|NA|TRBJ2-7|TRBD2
TGTGCCAGCAGACCTACTAGCGGGGGGCTCTACGAGCAGTACTTC
CASRPTSGGLYEQYF
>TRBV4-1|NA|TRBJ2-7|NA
TGCGCCAGCAGCCAAAGAGGAGGACCCCTCTACGAGCAGTACTTC
CASSQRGGPLYEQYF
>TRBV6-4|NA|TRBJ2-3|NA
TGTGCCAGCAGTGACCAGGACAGGGAGGGAGATACGCAGTATTTT
CASSDQDREGDTQYF
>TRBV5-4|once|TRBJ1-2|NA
TGTGCCAGCAGTTTTTACCGGGACCTCCCCTATGGCTACACCTTC
CASSFYRDLPYGYTF
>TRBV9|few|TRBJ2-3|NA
TGTGCCAGCAGCGTAGAGGCTAGCGCAGCAGATACGCAGTATTTT
CASSVEASAADTQYF
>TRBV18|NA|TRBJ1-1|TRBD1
TGTGCCAGCTCACCCGTGACAGGGGGCGTTGGCACTGAAGCTTTCTTT
CASSPVTGGVGTEAFF
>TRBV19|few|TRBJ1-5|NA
TGTGCCAGTATGGGGATGAATCAGCCCCAGCATTTT
CASMGMNQPQHF
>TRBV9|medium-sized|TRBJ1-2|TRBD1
TGTGCCAGCAGCGAACAGGGGACAGTCACCTTC
CASSEQGTVTF
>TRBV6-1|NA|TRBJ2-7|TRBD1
TGTGCCAGCAGCCCGGACAGGTACTCCTACGAGCAGTACTTC
CASSPDRYSYEQYF
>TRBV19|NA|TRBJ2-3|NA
TGTGCCAGTAGTATAGAGGGTCCCGGAGATACGCAGTATTTT
CASSIEGPGDTQYF
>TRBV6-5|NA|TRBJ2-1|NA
TGTGCCAGCAGTAGTCGCACGGTCTCCTACAATGAGCAGTTCTTC
CASSSRTVSYNEQFF
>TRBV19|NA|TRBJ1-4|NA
TGTGCCAGTAGTCCGAGACAGGAAACATTTGAAAAACTGTTTTTT
CASSPRQETFEKLFF
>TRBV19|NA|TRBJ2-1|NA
TGTGCCAGTAGTATCGCCTTAATGGGCTACAATGAGCAGTTCTTC
CASSIALMGYNEQFF
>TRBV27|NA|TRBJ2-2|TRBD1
TGTGCCAGCAGTTTAAACGGACAGGGGGCTACCGGGGAGCTGTTTTTT
CASSLNGQGATGELFF
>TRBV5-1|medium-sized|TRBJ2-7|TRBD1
TGCGCCAGCAGCTTGGCCGATCAGGGGGCGTCCTACGAGCAGTACTTC
CASSLADQGASYEQYF
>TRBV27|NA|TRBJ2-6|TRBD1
TGTGCCAGCAGTTTACCAAACAGGGGATCTGGGGCCAACGTCCTGACTTTC
CASSLPNRGSGANVLTF
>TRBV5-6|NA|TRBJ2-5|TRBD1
TGTGCCAGCAGCTTGGCTCGGACAGGGAAAGAGACCCAGTACTTC
CASSLARTGKETQYF
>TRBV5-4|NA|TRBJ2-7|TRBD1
TGTGCCAGCAGCTGGCGGACAGGCCCCGAGCAGTACTTC
CASSWRTGPEQYF
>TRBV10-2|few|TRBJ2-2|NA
TGCGCCAGCAGTGTTCAGGGCGGGATCGGGGAGCTGTTTTTT
CASSVQGGIGELFF
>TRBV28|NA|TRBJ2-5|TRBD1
TGTGCCAGCAGTTCACCGGGACAGGGCTTAGGAGAGACCCAGTACTTC
CASSSPGQGLGETQYF
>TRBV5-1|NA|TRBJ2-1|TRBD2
TGCGCCAGCAGTATTGCGGGAGGTGGTGAGCAGTTCTTC
CASSIAGGGEQFF